Listed below are T cell receptor beta chains from one sample, sequenced in a study of blood T cell repertoires in COVID-19. Here immunoSEQ multiplex PCR was the method, and the copy in TCRdb shows in-frame clones only, minus some. This sample has a few hundred thousand clones, with 65% to 85% found just once. Specimen: peripheral blood. Receptors originate from a middle-aged man with active or convalescent COVID-19. The CDR3 runs from the conserved cysteine through the conserved F or W. Expanded clones are given a class, and other clones once, few, many or no size at all.

abundance	v_gene	j_gene	CDR3aa
NA	TRBV6-4	TRBJ2-7	CASTKDRRTSKILYEQYF
once	TRBV9	TRBJ1-2	CASSVQPAGDDYGYTF
NA	TRBV5-1	TRBJ1-6	CASSLSRGTESPLHF
NA	TRBV24-1	TRBJ2-7	CATSAGISYEQYF
NA	TRBV20-1	TRBJ1-4	CSARRSEKLFF
NA	TRBV28	TRBJ2-2	CAEEDTATGELFF
NA	TRBV28	TRBJ1-2	CASSSGQGSIHGYTF
NA	TRBV18	TRBJ2-1	CASSPPRGNNEQFF
NA	TRBV3-1/TRBV3-2	TRBJ1-5	CASSARTGGHQPQHF
NA	TRBV24-1	TRBJ2-2	CATSDSGQNTGELFF
NA	TRBV21-1	TRBJ2-6	CASSKSGEAGANVLTF
NA	TRBV10-3	TRBJ1-5	CAISESIRGEEPQHF
NA	TRBV6-4	TRBJ2-3	CASSDGFSTDTQYF
few	TRBV7-9	TRBJ1-1	CASSPSGGIGNTEAFF
NA	TRBV27	TRBJ2-3	CASSPHPTSGSLIDTQYF
NA	TRBV6-6	TRBJ2-1	CASRRGLKNEQFF
NA	TRBV4-1	TRBJ1-6	CASSPRLGQGYNSPLHF
NA	TRBV9	TRBJ2-7	CASSVAAATYEQYF
NA	TRBV6-6	TRBJ1-6	CASSQGQYNSPLHF
NA	TRBV19	TRBJ1-5	CASTFGGPNQPQHF
NA	TRBV7-9	TRBJ2-3	CASSFTGRGTDTQYF
NA	TRBV24-1	TRBJ2-6	CATSDFGQGFFSGANVLTF
NA	TRBV7-2	TRBJ1-5	CASSFDRALGPQHF
few	TRBV27	TRBJ1-2	CASSSPGQVANYGYTF
NA	TRBV10-3	TRBJ2-3	CAITLSGTGTDTQYF
NA	TRBV7-9	TRBJ1-1	CASSLENLEGTEAFF
few	TRBV5-1	TRBJ1-2	CASSPTGAGYGYTF
NA	TRBV6-2/TRBV6-3	TRBJ1-2	CASSYSPDRGYGYTF